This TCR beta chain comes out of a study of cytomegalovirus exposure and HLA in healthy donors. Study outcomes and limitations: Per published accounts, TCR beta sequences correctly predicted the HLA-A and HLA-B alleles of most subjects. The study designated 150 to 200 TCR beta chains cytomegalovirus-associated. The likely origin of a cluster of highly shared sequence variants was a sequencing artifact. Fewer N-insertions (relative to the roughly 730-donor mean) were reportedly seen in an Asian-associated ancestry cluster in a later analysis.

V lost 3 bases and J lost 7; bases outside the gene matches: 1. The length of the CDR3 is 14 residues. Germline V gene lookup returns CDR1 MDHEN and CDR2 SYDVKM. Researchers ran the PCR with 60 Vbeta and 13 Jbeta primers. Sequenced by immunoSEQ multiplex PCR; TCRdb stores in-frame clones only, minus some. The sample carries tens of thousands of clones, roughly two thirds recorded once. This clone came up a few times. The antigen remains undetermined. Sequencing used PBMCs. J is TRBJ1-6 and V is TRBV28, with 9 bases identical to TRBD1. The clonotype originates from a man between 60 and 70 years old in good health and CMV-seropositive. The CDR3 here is CASSLTGGNSPLHF. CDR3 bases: TGTGCCAGCAGTTTGACAGGGGGAAATTCACCCCTCCACTTT. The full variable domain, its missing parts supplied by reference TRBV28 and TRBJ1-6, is DVKVTQSSRYLVKRTGEKVFLECVQDMDHENMFWYRQDPGLGLRLIYFSYDVKMKEKGDIPEGYSVSREKKERFSLILESASTNQTSMYLCASSLTGGNSPLHFGNGTRLTVT.